The present T cell receptor (beta chain) was sequenced within a study of blood T cell repertoires in COVID-19. As for the study in general: Italy, Spain and the United States were the sources of the convalescent and acute COVID-19 samples. PBMCs, B-cell-depleted T cells, or T cells were the source of the cDNA or gDNA that made up the material.

Participant age was about 18 to 100 years, and participants resided in 24 US areas. Categorization into cohorts depended on clinical history that participants reported. Profiled with immunoSEQ multiplex PCR; TCRdb holds only in-frame clones, not every one. Among some 220,000 clones listed, around 89% were seen once. The source of this sequence is a woman aged 18-29 years in a cohort exposed to, infected with or recovered from COVID-19 (not recorded which). What was sequenced was PBMCs or T cells enriched from blood (not recorded which).

The CDR3 here is CASSQDGGGTEAFF. Written as DNA, the CDR3 is TGTGCCAGCAGCCAAGATGGGGGGGGCACTGAAGCTTTCTTT. The chain employs TRBV4-2 and TRBJ1-1, with D possibly TRBD1 on 5 matching bases. CDR1 is LGHNA and CDR2 is YNFKEQ in the germline V gene. This CDR3 comprises 14 residues. The V gene lost 0 bases and the J gene lost 4 bases, with 9 bases spanning the gap.